This is a list of T cell receptor beta chains from one sample in a study of T-cell reconstitution after alpha-beta-depleted transplantation in children. TCRdb fed the PCR reads into MiXCR, producing one record per CDR3 protein. The sample yields fewer than 750,000 distinct CDR3 sequences, 25% to 30% seen once. Sequenced here: PBMCs, sampled before TCRalphabeta/CD19-depleted stem cell transplant. The receptors were gathered from a boy under three years old with Wiskott-Aldrich syndrome, due to receive a stem cell transplant. The CDR3 runs from the conserved cysteine through the conserved F or W. The D gene is left open where the match is weak. Rows give clone size only sometimes, using once, few, many, or a class for an expanded clone.

D gene | J gene | clone size | V gene | CDR3 protein | CDR3 DNA
. | TRBJ2-3 | . | TRBV28 | CASSPLASGVGHTDTQYF | TGTGCCAGCAGTCCACTCGCATCGGGAGTCGGGCACACAGATACGCAGTATTTT
. | TRBJ1-1 | few | TRBV3-1 | CASSQAEAEAFF | TGTGCCAGCAGCCAAGCGGAGGCTGAAGCTTTCTTT
TRBD1 | TRBJ2-7 | few | TRBV5-1 | CASSRGQGVDEQYF | TGCGCCAGCAGCAGAGGACAGGGTGTGGACGAGCAGTACTTC
TRBD2 | TRBJ2-1 | . | TRBV5-1 | CASRTSGIVWEQFF | TGCGCCTCCCGGACTAGCGGGATAGTCTGGGAGCAGTTCTTC
. | TRBJ2-1 | many | TRBV12-3/TRBV12-4 | CASSPLGDEQFF | TGTGCCAGCAGTCCCCTGGGCGATGAGCAGTTCTTC
. | TRBJ2-6 | . | TRBV27 | CASSVDQGSGANVLTF | TGTGCCAGCAGTGTGGACCAGGGCTCTGGGGCCAACGTCCTGACTTTC
TRBD2 | TRBJ2-7 | . | TRBV5-1 | CASSLDPLAGGPDEQYF | TGCGCCAGCAGCTTGGACCCACTAGCGGGAGGGCCTGACGAGCAGTACTTC
. | TRBJ2-1 | few | TRBV5-1 | CASSLRGIQHEQFF | TGCGCCAGCAGCTTGAGAGGGATTCAGCATGAGCAGTTCTTC
TRBD2 | TRBJ2-1 | . | TRBV12-3/TRBV12-4 | CASNLAGYNEQFF | TGTGCCAGCAACCTAGCGGGCTACAATGAGCAGTTCTTC
. | TRBJ1-1 | few | TRBV12-3/TRBV12-4 | CASRTQGNTEAFF | TGTGCCAGCAGGACTCAGGGAAACACTGAAGCTTTCTTT
. | TRBJ2-2 | many | TRBV28 | CASSFPGPNTGELFF | TGTGCCAGCAGTTTCCCGGGACCGAACACCGGGGAGCTGTTTTTT
TRBD2 | TRBJ2-2 | . | TRBV28 | CASSLRLAGDYTGELFF | TGTGCCAGCAGTTTAAGGCTAGCGGGAGATTACACCGGGGAGCTGTTTTTT
TRBD2 | TRBJ2-1 | few | TRBV7-8 | CASSVSGGIYNEQFF | TGTGCCAGCAGCGTCTCGGGGGGGATCTACAATGAGCAGTTCTTC
TRBD1 | TRBJ1-6 | few | TRBV30 | CAWSAGGSSPLHF | TGTGCCTGGAGTGCAGGGGGCTCGTCACCCCTCCACTTT
. | TRBJ2-2 | few | TRBV2 | CATDRVNTGELFF | TGTGCCACCGACAGAGTCAACACCGGGGAGCTGTTTTTT
. | TRBJ1-1 | few | TRBV19 | CASSIGATEAFF | TGTGCCAGTAGTATCGGCGCCACTGAAGCTTTCTTT
TRBD2 | TRBJ2-5 | few | TRBV7-9 | CASSLRLAEQETQYF | TGTGCCAGCAGCTTACGACTAGCGGAACAAGAGACCCAGTACTTC
. | TRBJ2-1 | . | TRBV3-1 | CASSQEKARANEQFF | TGTGCCAGCAGCCAAGAGAAGGCTAGAGCCAATGAGCAGTTCTTC
. | TRBJ2-5 | few | TRBV9 | CASSVGGSGYQETQYF | TGTGCCAGCAGCGTAGGGGGTAGCGGCTACCAAGAGACCCAGTACTTC
. | TRBJ1-1 | once | TRBV20-1 | CSARGQTTEAFF | TGCAGTGCTAGAGGACAGACCACTGAAGCTTTCTTT
TRBD1 | TRBJ2-5 | . | TRBV5-4 | CASSSVDRGQETQYF | TGTGCCAGCAGCTCAGTCGACAGGGGACAAGAGACCCAGTACTTC
. | TRBJ2-1 | few | TRBV4-1 | CASSQLPQRGGDIRKALFF | TGCGCCAGCAGCCAACTACCTCAGCGGGGAGGGGACATCCGTAAGGCTCTGTTCTTC
. | TRBJ2-3 | . | TRBV29-1 | CSVGSPTDTQYF | TGCAGCGTTGGGTCCCCCACAGATACGCAGTATTTT
. | TRBJ2-1 | . | TRBV15 | CATSRDGVGVSLEQFF | TGTGCCACCAGCAGAGATGGGGTGGGAGTATCGTTAGAGCAGTTCTTC
TRBD2 | TRBJ2-1 | . | TRBV12-3/TRBV12-4 | CASRTTLAGVGDEQFF | TGTGCCAGCAGGACCACACTAGCGGGAGTCGGAGATGAGCAGTTCTTC
. | TRBJ1-4 | . | TRBV10-3 | CAISESKVATNEKLFF | TGTGCCATCAGTGAGTCGAAAGTTGCAACTAATGAAAAACTGTTTTTT
TRBD2 | TRBJ2-1 | . | TRBV29-1 | CSSSGRALNEQFF | TGCAGCTCCAGCGGGAGGGCATTGAATGAGCAGTTCTTC
. | TRBJ1-1 | few | TRBV18 | CASSPRSRGEVTEAFF | TGTGCCAGCTCACCTCGATCCCGGGGCGAGGTCACTGAAGCTTTCTTT
. | TRBJ2-7 | . | TRBV7-9 | CASSPTVYEQYF | TGTGCCAGCAGCCCGACAGTGTACGAGCAGTACTTC
. | TRBJ1-1 | few | TRBV7-9 | CASSHDRWTEAFF | TGTGCCAGCAGCCACGACAGGTGGACTGAAGCTTTCTTT
TRBD1 | TRBJ2-6 | few | TRBV25-1 | CASSFLQGAGANVLTF | TGTGCCAGCAGTTTCCTACAGGGGGCTGGGGCCAACGTCCTGACTTTC
TRBD2 | TRBJ2-7 | few | TRBV4-1 | CASSQGTGTSYEQYF | TGCGCCAGCAGCCAAGGGACCGGGACTAGCTACGAGCAGTACTTC
. | TRBJ2-3 | few | TRBV9 | CASSVAPFEPVLDTQYF | TGTGCCAGCAGCGTTGCCCCCTTTGAACCCGTCTTGGATACGCAGTATTTT
. | TRBJ2-3 | few | TRBV18 | CASSTTSGVPDTQYF | TGTGCCAGCTCAACGACTAGTGGAGTCCCAGATACGCAGTATTTT
. | TRBJ2-2 | few | TRBV9 | CASQRVEGGELFF | TGTGCCAGCCAGCGGGTAGAAGGCGGGGAGCTGTTTTTT
. | TRBJ2-5 | . | TRBV7-9 | CASSLALSQETQYF | TGTGCCAGCAGCTTAGCTCTAAGCCAAGAGACCCAGTACTTC
TRBD1 | TRBJ1-2 | . | TRBV20-1 | CSARVGTAYGYTF | TGCAGTGCTAGAGTTGGGACAGCCTATGGCTACACCTTC
TRBD2 | TRBJ2-3 | few | TRBV4-1 | CASSPGLATIVTDTQYF | TGCGCCAGCAGCCCCGGACTAGCAACGATTGTCACAGATACGCAGTATTTT
. | TRBJ2-7 | . | TRBV24-1 | CATSDSDREVYEQYF | TGTGCCACCAGTGATTCCGACAGGGAGGTCTACGAGCAGTACTTC
TRBD2 | TRBJ2-1 | . | TRBV20-1 | CSAQYTSGRGEQFF | TGCAGTGCTCAGTACACTAGCGGGAGGGGGGAGCAGTTCTTC
. | TRBJ2-6 | . | TRBV7-2 | CASSLNRVFGANVLTF | TGTGCCAGCAGCTTAAACAGGGTTTTTGGGGCCAACGTCCTGACTTTC
. | TRBJ1-1 | . | TRBV18 | CASSAEVGRLNTEAFF | TGTGCCAGCTCAGCGGAGGTGGGACGGTTGAACACTGAAGCTTTCTTT
TRBD2 | TRBJ2-7 | . | TRBV10-3 | CAISDPRGLAGVLYEQYF | TGTGCCATCAGTGATCCTCGAGGACTGGCGGGAGTACTATACGAGCAGTACTTC
. | TRBJ2-5 | . | TRBV5-5 | CASSFWGAETQYF | TGTGCCAGCAGCTTCTGGGGGGCGGAGACCCAGTACTTC
TRBD2 | TRBJ2-5 | . | TRBV28 | CASRLAGTGYQETQYF | TGTGCCAGCAGGTTAGCGGGAACCGGGTACCAAGAGACCCAGTACTTC
. | TRBJ1-5 | . | TRBV12-3/TRBV12-4 | CASSLGQGKKIGQPQHF | TGTGCCAGCAGTTTGGGGCAGGGGAAGAAAATTGGTCAGCCCCAGCATTTT
TRBD1 | TRBJ2-5 | few | TRBV20-1 | CSARRDSQETQYF | TGCAGTGCTAGGAGGGACAGCCAAGAGACCCAGTACTTC
TRBD2 | TRBJ2-2 | few | TRBV5-1 | CASSPVLAGGDGELFF | TGCGCCAGCAGCCCCGTGCTAGCGGGAGGTGACGGGGAGCTGTTTTTT
. | TRBJ2-1 | few | TRBV9 | CASSVVSLSEQFF | TGTGCCAGCAGCGTAGTTTCCCTCAGTGAGCAGTTCTTC
. | TRBJ2-4 | . | TRBV20-1 | CSAGGRPTMAKNIQYF | TGCAGTGCTGGGGGGAGGCCCACGATGGCCAAAAACATTCAGTACTTC
TRBD2 | TRBJ2-1 | . | TRBV27 | CASSLSGTFSQFF | TGTGCCAGCAGTTTAAGCGGGACCTTCTCACAGTTCTTC
TRBD1 | TRBJ1-1 | . | TRBV3-1 | CASSQEAGGGGAFF | TGTGCCAGCAGCCAAGAGGCAGGGGGCGGAGGAGCTTTCTTT
. | TRBJ2-1 | . | TRBV3-1 | CASSPQPGTFSYNEQFF | TGTGCCAGCAGCCCCCAACCCGGGACTTTCTCCTACAATGAGCAGTTCTTC
. | TRBJ2-1 | . | TRBV20-1 | CSARPGAMRREQFF | TGCAGTGCTAGACCAGGGGCAATGAGGCGGGAGCAGTTCTTC